These 10 T cell receptor beta chains were all obtained from the same sample, sequenced in a study of human T cells and chemical hapten exposure. Time point here: pre-sensitization, week 0. This sample's treatment: therapeutic diphenylcyclopropenone sensitization with weekly scalp DPC. A single record per CDR3 protein comes from TCRdb applying MiXCR to the RACE reads. The data contain more than 50,000 distinct CDR3 sequences, around 7% of them singletons. The specimen comprised whole blood, sampled in connection with sensitization to the hapten diphenylcyclopropenone (DPC). The receptors were gathered from a woman in her 30s with alopecia areata. Some clones in this sample may be carry-over from other donors' samples.

This clonotype was counted only a few times. The V and J genes are TRBV23-1 and TRBJ2-7, with D possibly being TRBD2 (6 bases). TRBV23-1 is an open reading frame whose function is uncertain. This CDR3 spans 15 amino acids. Trimming took off 9 bases at V and 1 base at J, with 19 bases between the two ends. The CDR3 spells CARGREAGSSYEQYF. The CDR3 DNA reads as TGCGCCAGAGGACGAGAGGCCGGGAGTTCCTACGAGCAGTACTTC.

This chain joins TRBV6-5 and TRBJ1-2, with D maybe TRBD1 (6 bases). CDR1 and CDR2 from the germline V gene are MNHEY and SVGAGI. Trimming shortened V by 4 bases and J by 5 bases, and 11 bases separated the two germline ends. This CDR3 has 13 residues. The CDR3 bases are TGTGCCAGCAGTTTCAGGGGAGGGTATGGCTACACCTTC. Translation: CASSFRGGYGYTF.

A few counts support this clonotype. Written as DNA, the CDR3 is TGTGCCAGCAGCTTGCAAACAGGGGGCTATGGCTACACCTTC. It codes for CASSLQTGGYGYTF. The chain carries TRBV7-9 and TRBJ1-2, with TRBD1 matching 8 bases. Germline V CDR1 and CDR2: SEHNR, FQNEAQ (reference sequence). The CDR3 extends over 14 amino acids. Trimming took 3 bases from V and 4 from J; bases not matched to a gene: 4.

The table lists this clonotype with many counts. The genes are TRBV23-1 and TRBJ2-7, with 7 bases fitting TRBD1. TRBV23-1 is sorted into the ORF group, with uncertain function. Trimming took 4 bases from V and 4 from J; bases not matched to a gene: 13. The CDR3 has 16 amino acids. The CDR3 is CASSPTPGGASYEQYF. For the CDR3, the DNA is TGCGCCAGCAGTCCGACCCCAGGGGGTGCTTCGTACGAGCAGTACTTC.

This clonotype was observed many times. The chain combines TRBV30 with TRBJ1-3; D unclear. The germline gives CDR1 GTSNPN, CDR2 SVGIG (reference sequence). Trimming took off 0 bases at V and 7 bases at J, with 13 bases between the two ends. This CDR3 has 14 amino acids. The CDR3 loop reads CAWSVRAGPNTIYF. In DNA form, the CDR3 reads TGTGCCTGGAGTGTACGGGCGGGCCCGAACACCATATATTTT.

There are many counts of this clonotype. This chain connects TRBV3-1 to TRBJ2-5, with D possibly being TRBD2 (7 bases). The germline CDR1 and CDR2 sequences are LGHDT and YNNKEL (reference sequence). CDR3 length equals 13 residues. V was trimmed by 8 bases and J by 1 base, leaving 11 bases between them. CDR3 residues: CASRGATQETQYF. DNA of the CDR3: TGTGCCAGCCGGGGGGCCACCCAAGAGACCCAGTACTTC.

V usage is TRBV3-1 and J usage is TRBJ1-4; D is unclear. CDR1 and CDR2 from the germline V gene are LGHDT and YNNKEL (reference sequence). V lost 2 bases, J lost 8 bases, and 9 bases lay in between. The CDR3 has 13 amino acids. CDR3 in amino acids: CASSQFAGEKLFF. The CDR3 DNA sequence: TGTGCCAGCAGCCAATTCGCGGGCGAAAAACTGTTTTTT.

This clonotype was seen at least ten times. The gene calls are TRBV7-8 and TRBJ1-2, with D perhaps TRBD1 (5 bases). CDR1 is SGHVS, CDR2 FQNEAQ, per germline. This CDR3 comprises 16 residues. V lost 1 base to trimming and J lost 4 bases, with 16 bases between them. CDR3 residues: CASSLGGMGDPYGYTF. Here the CDR3 DNA reads TGTGCCAGCAGCTTAGGGGGCATGGGGGATCCCTATGGCTACACCTTC.

V gene TRBV3-1 combines with J gene TRBJ1-5; D is perhaps TRBD1 (6 bases). The V end lost 1 base, the J end lost 6 bases, and 16 bases lay between the germline ends. Germline V CDR1 and CDR2: LGHDT, YNNKEL (reference sequence). This CDR3 spans 16 amino acids. The CDR3, as DNA: TGTGCCAGCAGCCAAGCTTCCGGGGGCACGACTCAGCCCCAGCATTTT. Encoded protein: CASSQASGGTTQPQHF.

This clonotype showed up just a few times. This chain uses TRBV15 with TRBJ2-1; 8 nucleotides line up with TRBD1. Unmatched junction bases numbered 10, after V lost 6 bases and J lost 6 bases. Germline V gene sequence: CDR1 LNHNV, CDR2 YYDKDF (reference sequence). The CDR3 covers 15 residues. Here the CDR3 reads CATRPITGGFNEQFF. The DNA for the CDR3 is TGTGCCACCAGACCTATAACAGGGGGATTCAATGAGCAGTTCTTC. The full variable domain, completed using reference TRBV15 and TRBJ2-1, is DAMVIQNPRYQVTQFGKPVTLSCSQTLNHNVMYWYQQKSSQAPKLLFHYYDKDFNNEADTPDNFQSRRPNTSFCFLDIRSPGLGDTAMYLCATRPITGGFNEQFFGPGTRLTVL.